In its sample, the clone carrying this TCR beta chain was seen a few times. Repertoires were generated with immunoSEQ multiplex PCR, while TCRdb's copy carries only in-frame clones and drops some. Counted here are roughly 2.2 million clones, under 95% occurring once; the ten biggest clones make up 0.37%. CDR1 LNHDA and CDR2 SQIVND come from the germline V gene (reference sequence). The CDR3 consists of 15 residues. Trimming removed 3 bases from V and 0 bases from J, with 9 bases in between. This record comes from a study of shared clonotypes between healthy human individuals. The source of this sequence is a man aged 18 to 29 in good health. Some clones in this sample may be carry-over from other donors' samples. Source material: naive CD4+ T cells from PBMCs. The subset is: CD45RA+ positively selected. The rearrangement uses TRBV19 and TRBJ1-5, with D maybe TRBD1 (5 bases). The CDR3 nucleotides are TGTGCCAGTAGTATGGCCAGGGTTAGCAATCAGCCCCAGCATTTT. It translates to CASSMARVSNQPQHF.